This T cell receptor beta chain was observed in a study of cytomegalovirus exposure and HLA in healthy donors. Overall study context: An earlier analysis identified 120 million or so unique TCR beta sequences in 150 million to 200 million T cells. Study-wide results and limits: As was reported, the classifier diagnosed cytomegalovirus status with high specificity and sensitivity.

Use of 60 Vbeta and 13 Jbeta primers characterized the PCR. Under the authors' procedure: Roughly 12 million of roughly 81 million unique TCR beta chains were shared, per a later count. Here immunoSEQ multiplex PCR was the method, and the copy in TCRdb shows in-frame clones only, minus some. Clone size and the V and J calls come from that table; the DNA yielded D and trimming. The sample has about 150,000 clones, under 70% seen once. As for this clone: Its antigen is not identified.

From germline, CDR1 is MGHRA and CDR2 YSYEKL. V shed 1 base and J shed 3 bases, with 13 bases lying between them. The CDR3 is 15 amino acids. The clonotype originates from a man aged 30-40 years in good health and CMV-seropositive. V and J are TRBV4-1 and TRBJ2-7; maybe TRBD2 (5 bases). The specimen sequenced was PBMCs. CDR3 sequence (DNA): TGCGCCAGCAGCCAAGGAGAGCGGAGACTCTACGAGCAGTACTTC. Its protein product is CASSQGERRLYEQYF.